Following are 21 T cell receptor beta chains from one sample sequenced in a study of T cell changes during pregnancy in multiple sclerosis. Sequencing was performed with immunoSEQ multiplex PCR; in TCRdb, only in-frame clones are kept and a portion is missing. The data show roughly 90,000 clones, approximately 90% seen once. The sample in question was peripheral blood, obtained before pregnancy. The receptors shown here come from a female donor with multiple sclerosis, enrolled in a pregnancy study.

This sequence joins TRBV11-2 and TRBJ2-1; 8 bases agree with TRBD1. The germline CDR1 and CDR2 sequences are SGHAT and FQNNGV. V lost 6 bases, J lost 9 bases, and 10 bases stayed unmatched. The CDR3 length is 14 residues. The CDR3 nucleotides read TGTGCCAGCAGTCGACAGGGGAGCAATGGTGAGCAGTTCTTC. Its protein is CASSRQGSNGEQFF.

The rearrangement links TRBV5-4 to TRBJ1-4; D unresolved. CDR3 length: 13 amino acids. Germline-derived CDR1 and CDR2 are SGHNT and YYREEE (reference sequence). The V end lost 0 bases, the J end lost 4 bases, and 4 bases lay between the germline ends. The CDR3 is CASSLGLNEKLFF. The CDR3 DNA follows: TGTGCCAGCAGCTTGGGACTTAATGAAAAACTGTTTTTT.

The rearrangement uses TRBV27 and TRBJ1-5; TRBD1 agrees at 8 bases. This CDR3 has 14 residues. Germline CDR1 is MNHEY and CDR2 is SMNVEV (reference sequence). V was pared by 3 bases and J by 16 bases, with 14 bases of the junction left unmatched. DNA of the CDR3: TGTGCCAGCAGTTTGATGCAGGGGGCCCCCGTCGAACATTTT. Its translation: CASSLMQGAPVEHF.

The V gene is TRBV7-8, the J gene TRBJ1-1; 9 nucleotides line up with TRBD1. There are 15 residues in the CDR3. Losses at the gene ends were 1 base for V and 5 bases for J; bases not matched to a gene: 5. Germline loops: CDR1 SGHVS, CDR2 FQNEAQ. The DNA of the CDR3 is TGTGCCAGCAGCTTAGTACAGGGGGCTGTAACTGAAGCTTTCTTT. This encodes CASSLVQGAVTEAFF. The complete variable domain, with remaining parts taken from reference TRBV7-8 and TRBJ1-1, reads GAGVSQSPRYKVAKRGQDVALRCDPISGHVSLFWYQQALGQGPEFLTYFQNEAQLDKSGLPSDRFFAERPEGSVSTLKIQRTQQEDSAVYLCASSLVQGAVTEAFFGQGTRLTVV.

This clone appeared a single time. V usage is TRBV7-8 and J usage is TRBJ1-1; TRBD1 matches 9 bases. CDR1 is SGHVS, CDR2 FQNEAQ, per germline. The CDR3 consists of 16 residues. The ends lost 5 bases at V and 6 bases at J; junction bases unmatched: 13. The CDR3 spells CASSIRTGVRGAEAFF. The CDR3 bases are TGTGCCAGCAGCATTAGGACAGGGGTACGGGGCGCTGAAGCTTTCTTT.

This chain joins TRBV15 and TRBJ1-2, with 7 bases identical to TRBD1. Looked up from germline, CDR1 is LNHNV and CDR2 is YYDKDF (reference sequence). The CDR3 has 17 residues. Unmatched junction bases numbered 11, after V lost 1 base and J lost 3 bases. The CDR3 sequence: CATSRGQGDDHDYGYTF. The CDR3 DNA reads as TGTGCCACCAGCAGAGGGCAGGGGGACGATCATGACTATGGCTACACCTTC. The entire variable domain, with the rest obtained from reference TRBV15 and TRBJ1-2, is as follows: DAMVIQNPRYQVTQFGKPVTLSCSQTLNHNVMYWYQQKSSQAPKLLFHYYDKDFNNEADTPDNFQSRRPNTSFCFLDIRSPGLGDTAMYLCATSRGQGDDHDYGYTFGSGTRLTVV.

The chain joins TRBV5-1 to TRBJ2-3; TRBD2 aligns across 16 bases. The CDR3 extends over 18 amino acids. V lost 3 bases and J lost 5; bases outside the gene matches: 9. The germline gives CDR1 SGHRS, CDR2 YFSETQ. The CDR3 is CASSSGTSGRAFRDTQYF. In nucleotides, the CDR3 is TGCGCCAGCAGCTCCGGGACTAGCGGGAGGGCCTTTAGAGATACGCAGTATTTT.

This clone showed up just once. The V and J genes are TRBV18 and TRBJ2-2; no reliable D call. This CDR3 comprises 14 residues. V was clipped by 4 bases and J by 1 base, with 7 bases between them. Per germline, CDR1 KGHSH and CDR2 LQKENI. The CDR3 loop reads CASSQDKNTGELFF. CDR3 DNA sequence: TGTGCCAGCTCACAAGACAAGAACACCGGGGAGCTGTTTTTT.

The chain has TRBV5-1 and TRBJ2-1; 7 bases are shared with TRBD1. Germline CDR1 is SGHRS and CDR2 is YFSETQ. Trimming cost V 0 bases and J 0 bases; bases outside gene matches: 3. The CDR3 has 16 amino acids. DNA for the CDR3: TGCGCCAGCAGCTTGGTAGGGGACAGCTCCTACAATGAGCAGTTCTTC. Translated: CASSLVGDSSYNEQFF.

The genes are TRBV7-2 and TRBJ2-2; D is perhaps TRBD1 (5 bases). This CDR3 has 15 residues. Trimming took 1 base from V and 0 from J, leaving 6 bases between them. Germline CDR1 is SGHTA and CDR2 is FQGNSA. CDR3 loop: CASSLGGANTGELFF. The CDR3 DNA reads as TGTGCCAGCAGCTTAGGGGGCGCGAACACCGGGGAGCTGTTTTTT.

This clone was counted only a few times. The chain couples TRBV2 to TRBJ1-1; D uncertain. From germline, CDR1 is SNHLY and CDR2 FYNNEI. V was clipped by 6 bases and J by 7 bases, with 15 bases between them. CDR3 length equals 13 residues. Here the CDR3 DNA reads TGTGCCAGCAGCCATTCGAGGGCGGTTGAAGCTTTCTTT. Translation: CASSHSRAVEAFF.

V gene TRBV29-1 combines with J gene TRBJ2-1; possibly TRBD1 for D (6 bases). CDR3 length: 13 amino acids. Trimming cost V 5 bases and J 0 bases, with 8 bases left between them. Germline loops: CDR1 SQVTM, CDR2 ANQGSEA. The CDR3 is CSVWGHSYNEQFF. The CDR3 DNA is TGCAGCGTTTGGGGGCACTCCTACAATGAGCAGTTCTTC.

The rearrangement uses TRBV19 and TRBJ1-5; no definite D call. Trimming removed 3 bases at V and 5 bases at J, with 8 bases between. The CDR3 length is 13 residues. Germline assignment: CDR1 LNHDA and CDR2 SQIVND (reference sequence). The CDR3: CASSISLYQPQHF. DNA for the CDR3: TGTGCCAGTAGTATCAGTCTTTATCAGCCCCAGCATTTT. The full variable domain, in which reference TRBV19 and TRBJ1-5 provide the parts outside the CDR3, is DGGITQSPKYLFRKEGQNVTLSCEQNLNHDAMYWYRQDPGQGLRLIYYSQIVNDFQKGDIAEGYSVSREKKESFPLTVTSAQKNPTAFYLCASSISLYQPQHFGDGTRLSIL.

The chain employs TRBV4-2 and TRBJ1-6, with 9 bases identical to TRBD1. Looked up from germline, CDR1 is LGHNA and CDR2 is YNFKEQ. The V and J ends lost 1 base and 5 bases, in that order; junction bases with no gene match: 6. This CDR3 comprises 17 residues. The CDR3 loop reads CASSQVTGQGHNSPLHF. The CDR3 DNA reads TGTGCCAGCAGCCAAGTAACCGGACAGGGGCATAATTCACCCCTCCACTTT.

Points on this clone: A junction boundary mismatches the germline segment, possibly from a read error. The V gene is TRBV4-3, the J gene TRBJ2-7; a weak D match, TRBD1 (7 bases). Germline V CDR1 and CDR2: LGHNA, YSLEER. CDR3 length: 12 residues. CDR3 in DNA: TGCGCCAGCAGCCAAGCCGTCCCAGGGGGGCGTTTC. Translation: CASSQAVPGGRF.

CDR3 bases: TGTGCCAGCAGTGCCCGGACAGGGGACGATGGCTACACCTTC. Translating gives CASSARTGDDGYTF. The chain employs TRBV25-1 and TRBJ1-2, with 9 bases fitting TRBD1. The CDR3 runs to 14 residues. After removal of 4 bases from V and 6 bases from J, the junction contained 6 bases not matched to a gene. Per germline, CDR1 MGHDK and CDR2 SYGVNS.

The chain has TRBV18 and TRBJ1-1; 9 bases are shared with TRBD1. V was clipped by 6 bases and J by 4 bases; unmatched bases: 6. The CDR3 runs 14 residues. CDR1 KGHSH and CDR2 LQKENI come from the germline V gene. The CDR3 DNA reads as TGTGCCAGCTCCCCCGGGACAGGGACCACTGAAGCTTTCTTT. Amino acid sequence: CASSPGTGTTEAFF.

This chain links TRBV6-1 with TRBJ2-7, with a weak D call TRBD2 (5 bases). CDR1 is MNHNS and CDR2 is SASEGT in the germline V gene. The germline V and J ends were trimmed by 7 bases and 4 bases, with 14 bases remaining between them. CDR3 length: 13 amino acids. The CDR3 region is CASTQRDYYEQYF. In DNA form, the CDR3 reads TGTGCCAGCACCCAGAGGGATTATTACGAGCAGTACTTC.

The chain is built from TRBV9 and TRBJ1-5; possibly TRBD1 for D (6 bases). The CDR3 contains 13 residues. The germline V gene encodes CDR1 SGDLS and CDR2 YYNGEE. V dropped 4 bases and J dropped 5 bases, with 10 bases sitting between them. The CDR3 DNA is TGTGCCAGCAGCACACAGGGTTATCAGCCCCAGCATTTT. Translating it yields CASSTQGYQPQHF.

The chain joins TRBV7-3 to TRBJ2-3; 7 bases map to TRBD2. With 2 bases clipped from V and 1 base from J, the junction kept 0 bases outside the gene matches. CDR1 SGHTA and CDR2 FQGTGA come from the germline V gene. The CDR3 spans 14 residues. DNA of the CDR3: TGTGCCAGCAGCTTAGCGGGAGGCACAGATACGCAGTATTTT. Translation: CASSLAGGTDTQYF.

The chain couples TRBV10-3 to TRBJ2-5; tentatively, D is TRBD1 (6 bases). The CDR3 sequence is 13 residues long. Trimming shortened V by 8 bases and J by 2 bases, and 12 bases separated the two germline ends. The germline V gene encodes CDR1 ENHRY and CDR2 SYGVKD. CDR3 sequence (DNA): TGTGCCATCGCCCGACAGGCTCAAGAGACCCAGTACTTC. Its translation is CAIARQAQETQYF.